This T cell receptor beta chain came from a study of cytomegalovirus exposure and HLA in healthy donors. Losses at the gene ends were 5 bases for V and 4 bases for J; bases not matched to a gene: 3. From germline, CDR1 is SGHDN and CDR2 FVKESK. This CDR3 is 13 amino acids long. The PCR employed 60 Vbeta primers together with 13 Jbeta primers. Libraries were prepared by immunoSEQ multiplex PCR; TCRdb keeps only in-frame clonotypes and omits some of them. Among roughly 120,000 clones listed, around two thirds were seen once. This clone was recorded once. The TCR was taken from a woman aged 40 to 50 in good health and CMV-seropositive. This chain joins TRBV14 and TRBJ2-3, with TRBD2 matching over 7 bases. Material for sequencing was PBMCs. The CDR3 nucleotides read TGTGCCAGCAGCTGGGGGGGGTCAGATACGCAGTATTTT. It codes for CASSWGGSDTQYF.